Below are 20 T cell receptor beta chains sequenced from a single sample in a study of T-cell memory formation after mild COVID-19 (dated by TCRdb to the early 2020s). Libraries were constructed by 5' RACE. This sample was sequenced with an Illumina NovaSeq 6000. The public reads were quality trimmed at Q25 with fastp and then assembled into clones with MiXCR by TCRdb, keeping productive beta chains. A single entry per CDR3 protein holds the most common genes and DNA from its merged rows. Counted in this sample were about 400,000 distinct CDR3 sequences; roughly 26% of them appeared once. The ten largest clones capture 7.5% to 10% of the sample. Material for sequencing was PBMCs or a T cell subset sorted from them (not recorded which). These receptors came from an adult woman who had mild COVID-19 (a few samples of this study predate the infection). The sample titles of this study are shuffled in the database, so cell type and time point are left out; the donor was told from shared clones.

This clonotype was counted a single time. The V and J genes are TRBV27 and TRBJ2-2; 8 bases are shared with TRBD2. Germline V gene sequence: CDR1 MNHEY, CDR2 SMNVEV (reference sequence). V lost 1 base to trimming and J lost 8 bases; unmatched junction nucleotides: 6. This CDR3 comprises 15 residues. CDR3 loop: CASSLWSGSDGELFF. The CDR3 DNA follows: TGTGCCAGCAGTTTATGGAGCGGGAGCGATGGGGAGCTGTTTTTT.

This clonotype was seen more than once but under ten times. This chain connects TRBV7-8 to TRBJ2-4; TRBD2 might be the D (5 bases). Germline CDR1 reads SGHVS; CDR2 reads FQNEAQ. Trimming pared 4 bases from V and 7 bases from J, leaving 14 bases between. The CDR3 has 14 amino acids. The CDR3 DNA reads TGTGCCAGCAGCTCCTCCCGAGCGGCCAACATTCAGTACTTC. It translates to CASSSSRAANIQYF.

This clonotype showed up just a few times. The chain couples TRBV7-9 to TRBJ2-2; D perhaps matches TRBD2 (5 bases). CDR3 length equals 18 residues. Germline values: CDR1 SEHNR, CDR2 FQNEAQ (reference sequence). V was cut by 5 bases and J by 0 bases, with 19 bases left in between. CDR3 protein: CASSQRLGVETNTGELFF. Written as DNA, the CDR3 is TGTGCCAGCAGCCAGCGGTTAGGTGTAGAAACGAACACCGGGGAGCTGTTTTTT.

This clonotype was recorded a few times. This chain connects TRBV20-1 to TRBJ2-3, with D tentatively TRBD2 (5 bases). CDR3 length equals 14 residues. Per the germline V gene, CDR1 is DFQATT and CDR2 is SNEGSKA (reference sequence). Trimming left V 5 bases short and J 0 bases short, with 12 bases between. CDR3 DNA sequence: TGCAGTGCTGTAGCGAGTACTAGCACAGATACGCAGTATTTT. Amino acids: CSAVASTSTDTQYF.

The chain uses TRBV5-5 and TRBJ2-2; TRBD2 agrees at 7 bases. V was clipped by 4 bases and J by 1 base; unmatched bases: 7. From germline, CDR1 is SGHKS and CDR2 YYEKEE (reference sequence). The CDR3 covers 16 residues. CDR3 loop: CASSRWGGLNTGELFF. The CDR3 DNA reads as TGTGCCAGCAGCCGCTGGGGGGGTTTGAACACCGGGGAGCTGTTTTTT.

J is TRBJ2-3 and V is TRBV12-3 or TRBV12-4, with D uncertain. The CDR3 extends over 16 amino acids. The V gene lost 1 base and the J gene lost 2 bases, with 13 bases spanning the gap. The CDR3, as DNA: TGTGCCAGCAGTTTAGGAGTCTCATACTCCACAGATACGCAGTATTTT. Protein: CASSLGVSYSTDTQYF.

V gene TRBV3-1 combines with J gene TRBJ1-4; 9 nucleotides line up with TRBD1. V lost 1 base to trimming and J lost 6 bases; unmatched junction nucleotides: 9. The CDR3 runs 17 residues. The germline CDR1 and CDR2 sequences are LGHDT and YNNKEL (reference sequence). CDR3 coding DNA: TGTGCCAGCAGCCAAGGGGCTCGACAGGGGGTCGATGAAAAACTGTTTTTT. The encoded protein is CASSQGARQGVDEKLFF.

This clonotype was counted only a few times. V is TRBV6-1 and J is TRBJ1-1, with D tentatively TRBD1 (5 bases). V lost 6 bases, J lost 8 bases, and 13 bases lay in between. The CDR3 consists of 12 residues. Germline values: CDR1 MNHNS, CDR2 SASEGT. CDR3 DNA sequence: TGTGCCAGCAGATACAGGAATACAGAAGCTTTCTTT. Protein sequence: CASRYRNTEAFF.

The chain combines TRBV18 with TRBJ1-1; TRBD1 might be the D (5 bases). The germline V gene has CDR1 KGHSH and CDR2 LQKENI. The CDR3 loop spans 13 amino acids. V shed 2 bases and J shed 5 bases, with 9 bases lying between them. The DNA of the CDR3 is TGTGCCAGCTCACCAATACAGGCGACTGAAGCTTTCTTT. Its translation is CASSPIQATEAFF.

The sample holds a few counts of this clonotype. This rearrangement joins TRBV4-2 to TRBJ2-3; TRBD2 aligns across 8 bases. Trimming took 2 bases from V and 6 from J; bases not matched to a gene: 10. CDR1 and CDR2 from the germline V gene are LGHNA and YNFKEQ. CDR3 length: 16 amino acids. In DNA, the CDR3 is TGTGCCAGCAGCCAAATTGAGCGGGAGAGAGGGGATACGCAGTATTTT. This codes for CASSQIERERGDTQYF.

The gene calls are TRBV27 and TRBJ2-1; the match to TRBD1 covers 7 bases. The CDR3 spans 13 residues. The V segment lost 6 bases and the J segment 6 bases; nucleotides outside the gene matches: 5. Germline V gives CDR1 MNHEY, CDR2 SMNVEV (reference sequence). CDR3 in amino acids: CASRPDRVNEQFF. CDR3 nucleotide sequence: TGTGCCAGCAGACCCGACAGGGTCAATGAGCAGTTCTTC.

This clonotype was recorded a few times. The chain combines TRBV7-9 with TRBJ2-7, with D possibly being TRBD2 (6 bases). The CDR3 is 14 amino acids. Trimming cost V 6 bases and J 1 base, with 13 bases left between them. The germline gives CDR1 SEHNR, CDR2 FQNEAQ (reference sequence). In DNA, the CDR3 is TGTGCCAGCAGTGGAGAGCGGGTATCCTACGAGCAGTACTTC. It specifies CASSGERVSYEQYF.

This clonotype was seen a few times. The chain has TRBV6-5 and TRBJ2-7; D may be TRBD2 (6 bases). Germline CDR1 reads MNHEY; CDR2 reads SVGAGI. Deletions cut 6 bases from V and 1 base from J, with 16 bases between. CDR3 length: 15 amino acids. The DNA for the CDR3 is TGTGCCAGCAGCACGGGGGTCCTACCATCCTACGAGCAGTACTTC. Its translation is CASSTGVLPSYEQYF.

This clonotype was picked up a small number of times. The V call is TRBV7-9, the J call TRBJ2-7; the match to TRBD2 covers 11 bases. V shed 0 bases and J 7 bases; nucleotides not matched to a gene: 20. From germline, CDR1 is SEHNR and CDR2 FQNEAQ (reference sequence). The CDR3 is 20 residues long. CDR3: CASSLAPPSTFTSGSREQYF. The CDR3 coding sequence is TGTGCCAGCAGCTTAGCGCCTCCGTCTACGTTTACTAGCGGGAGTAGGGAGCAGTACTTC. The variable domain in full, with the rest retrieved from reference TRBV7-9 and TRBJ2-7, is DTGVSQNPRHKITKRGQNVTFRCDPISEHNRLYWYRQTLGQGPEFLTYFQNEAQLEKSRLLSDRFSAERPKGSFSTLEIQRTEQGDSAMYLCASSLAPPSTFTSGSREQYFGPGTRLTVT.

V usage is TRBV2 and J usage is TRBJ2-3, with 7 nucleotides matching TRBD1. Germline CDR1 and CDR2: SNHLY and FYNNEI. V shed 9 bases and J 1 base; nucleotides not matched to a gene: 4. The CDR3 extends over 13 amino acids. CDR3 nucleotide sequence: TGTGCCAGAGGGACAGATCGCACAGATACGCAGTATTTT. This gives the protein CARGTDRTDTQYF.

This clonotype was seen many times. The chain couples TRBV6-2 or TRBV6-3 to TRBJ2-7, with D possibly being TRBD1 or TRBD2 (5 bases each). Per the germline V gene, CDR1 is MNHEY and CDR2 is SVGEGT. The CDR3 consists of 14 residues. V was shortened by 6 bases and J by 4 bases, with 16 bases between the two germline ends. The CDR3: CASRPGTNTYEQYF. DNA for the CDR3: TGTGCCAGCAGACCCGGGACCAACACTTACGAGCAGTACTTC.

V usage is TRBV6-2 or TRBV6-3 and J usage is TRBJ2-2; 12 bases match TRBD1. The CDR3 is 16 residues long. The V gene's germline CDR1 is MNHEY and CDR2 SVGEGT. The V and J ends lost 6 bases and 6 bases, in that order; junction bases with no gene match: 8. The CDR3 DNA is TGTGCCAGCAGACGACCGGGACAGGGGGCGGCCGGGGAGCTGTTTTTT. It codes for CASRRPGQGAAGELFF.

There are a few counts of this clonotype. V is TRBV5-5 and J is TRBJ2-5, with D unresolved. Germline-derived CDR1 and CDR2 are SGHKS and YYEKEE (reference sequence). V was shortened by 4 bases and J by 5 bases, with 12 bases between the two germline ends. The CDR3 has 13 amino acids. This CDR3 is CASSMGPAETQYF. CDR3 coding DNA: TGTGCCAGCAGCATGGGCCCGGCGGAGACCCAGTACTTC.

The chain links TRBV24-1 to TRBJ2-1; possible D gene TRBD1, 6 bases. Trimming cost V 7 bases and J 8 bases, with 20 bases left between them. The length of the CDR3 is 15 residues. Germline lookup yields CDR1 KGHDR and CDR2 SFDVKD. This CDR3 reads CATSPGLGRGHEQFF. For the CDR3, the DNA is TGTGCCACCAGCCCAGGTCTAGGCAGGGGCCATGAGCAGTTCTTC.

This clonotype was recorded a few times. V and J are TRBV4-1 and TRBJ2-7; D not resolved. Germline V gives CDR1 MGHRA, CDR2 YSYEKL. CDR3 length: 13 residues. V was cut by 0 bases and J by 2 bases, with 5 bases left in between. CDR3 sequence reads: CASSQDSTYEQYF. The CDR3 DNA follows: TGCGCCAGCAGCCAAGACAGTACCTACGAGCAGTACTTC.